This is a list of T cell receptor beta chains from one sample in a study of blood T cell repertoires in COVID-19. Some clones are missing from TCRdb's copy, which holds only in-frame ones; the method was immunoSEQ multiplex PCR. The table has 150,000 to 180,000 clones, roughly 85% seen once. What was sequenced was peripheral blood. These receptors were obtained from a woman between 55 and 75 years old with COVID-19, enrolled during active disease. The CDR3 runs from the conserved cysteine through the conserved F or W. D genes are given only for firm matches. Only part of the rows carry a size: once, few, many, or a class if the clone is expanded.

CDR3aa: CASSQFSLSYEQYF; CDR3nt: TGTGCCAGCAGCCAGTTTAGCCTCTCCTACGAGCAGTACTTC; d_gene: NA; abundance: NA; len: 14; j_gene: TRBJ2-7; v_gene: TRBV3-1/TRBV3-2
CDR3aa: CASSYAGVGNTIYF; CDR3nt: TGTGCCAGCAGCTACGCGGGGGTCGGAAACACCATATATTTT; d_gene: NA; abundance: NA; len: 14; j_gene: TRBJ1-3; v_gene: TRBV7-9
CDR3aa: CSASARDGYTF; CDR3nt: TGCAGTGCTAGCGCCAGGGATGGCTACACCTTC; d_gene: NA; abundance: NA; len: 11; j_gene: TRBJ1-2; v_gene: TRBV20-1
CDR3aa: CAMSDRTKSGNTIYF; CDR3nt: TGTGCCATGTCGGACAGGACAAAGTCGGGAAACACCATATATTTT; d_gene: TRBD1; abundance: few; len: 15; j_gene: TRBJ1-3; v_gene: TRBV19
CDR3aa: CASSLGDRGRSGELFF; CDR3nt: TGTGCCAGCAGCTTAGGGGACAGGGGGCGATCCGGGGAGCTGTTTTTT; d_gene: TRBD1; abundance: NA; len: 16; j_gene: TRBJ2-2; v_gene: TRBV7-3
CDR3aa: CASSDPSDGADTQYF; CDR3nt: TGTGCCAGCAGTGATCCGTCGGACGGGGCAGATACGCAGTATTTT; d_gene: NA; abundance: NA; len: 15; j_gene: TRBJ2-3; v_gene: TRBV25-1
CDR3aa: CASSATSFKETQYF; CDR3nt: TGTGCCAGCAGCGCGACTAGTTTTAAAGAGACCCAGTACTTC; d_gene: NA; abundance: NA; len: 14; j_gene: TRBJ2-5; v_gene: TRBV7-9
CDR3aa: CASTRQQGIGELFF; CDR3nt: TGTGCCAGCACCCGGCAACAGGGAATCGGGGAGCTGTTTTTT; d_gene: NA; abundance: NA; len: 14; j_gene: TRBJ2-2; v_gene: TRBV7-2
CDR3aa: CASSPSSGELFF; CDR3nt: TGTGCCAGCAGCCCCTCGTCCGGGGAGCTGTTTTTT; d_gene: NA; abundance: NA; len: 12; j_gene: TRBJ2-2; v_gene: TRBV11-2
CDR3aa: CSVRQDSNQPQHF; CDR3nt: TGCAGCGTTCGACAGGATAGCAATCAGCCCCAGCATTTT; d_gene: NA; abundance: NA; len: 13; j_gene: TRBJ1-5; v_gene: TRBV29-1
CDR3aa: CASSPRTGQGNEKLFF; CDR3nt: TGTGCCAGCTCACCACGAACGGGACAGGGAAATGAAAAACTGTTTTTT; d_gene: TRBD1; abundance: once; len: 16; j_gene: TRBJ1-4; v_gene: TRBV18